This TCR beta chain was retrieved from a study of blood T cell repertoires in COVID-19. Study as a whole: There were acute and convalescent COVID-19 samples, and they came from the United States, Italy and Spain. Sources were T cells, B-cell-depleted T cells, or PBMCs; the material itself was cDNA or gDNA.

V lost 4 bases and J lost 4, with 13 bases in between. This CDR3 region has 14 residues. Germline lookup yields CDR1 PRHDT and CDR2 FYEKMQ (reference sequence). Source study methods: Cell counts per sample came from amplifying reference gene primers. Libraries were prepared by immunoSEQ multiplex PCR; TCRdb keeps only in-frame clonotypes and omits some of them. V, J and clone size derive from that table, while D and trimming were established from the DNA sequence. The data show under 200,000 clones, with 70% to 90% seen just once and about 7% held by the top ten. This TCR was sampled from a middle-aged man with active or convalescent COVID-19. The sample comprised peripheral blood. The gene calls are TRBV13 and TRBJ2-5, with D possibly being TRBD2 (6 bases). CDR3 coding DNA: TGTGCCAGCAGCTCATACTTGGAGGGAGAGACCCAGTACTTC. Its translation is CASSSYLEGETQYF.